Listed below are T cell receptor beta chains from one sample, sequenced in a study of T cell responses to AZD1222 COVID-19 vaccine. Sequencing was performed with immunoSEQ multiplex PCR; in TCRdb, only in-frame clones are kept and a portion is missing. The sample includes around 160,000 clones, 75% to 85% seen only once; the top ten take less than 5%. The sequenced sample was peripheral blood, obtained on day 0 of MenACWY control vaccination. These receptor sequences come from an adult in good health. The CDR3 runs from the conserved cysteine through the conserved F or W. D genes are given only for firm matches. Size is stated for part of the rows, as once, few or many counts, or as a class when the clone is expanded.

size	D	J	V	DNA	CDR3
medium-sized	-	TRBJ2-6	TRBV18	TGTGCCAGCTCACCACCGTCCAGGGCCAACGTCCTGACTTTC	CASSPPSRANVLTF
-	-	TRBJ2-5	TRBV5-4	TGTGCCAGCAGCCAGGGTGGGCAAGAGACCCAGTACTTC	CASSQGGQETQYF
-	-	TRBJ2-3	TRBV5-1	TGCGCCAGCAGCCCAAGGGCAGGGTGGACAGATACGCAGTATTTT	CASSPRAGWTDTQYF
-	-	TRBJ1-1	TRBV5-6	TGTGCCAGCAGTAAAGATTTTTACACTGAAGCTTTCTTT	CASSKDFYTEAFF
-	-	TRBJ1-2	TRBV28	TGTGCCAGCAGTTTATTTAACCTGCGGGACACGGGGAACTATGGCTACACCTTC	CASSLFNLRDTGNYGYTF
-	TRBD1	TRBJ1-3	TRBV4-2	TGTGCCAGCAGCCTAACCACAGGGGGAACGGGAAACACCATATATTTT	CASSLTTGGTGNTIYF
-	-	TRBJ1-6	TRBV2	TGTGCCAGCAGTGAAGCGCTTTCTTCACCCCTCCACTTT	CASSEALSSPLHF
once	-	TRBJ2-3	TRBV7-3	TGTGCCAGCAGCTTTTGGGGGGATAGGGCAGATACGCAGTATTTT	CASSFWGDRADTQYF
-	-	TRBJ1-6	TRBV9	TGTGCCAGCAGCTTAGGGACGGTTAATTCACCCCTCCACTTT	CASSLGTVNSPLHF
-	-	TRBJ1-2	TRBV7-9	TGTGCCAGCAGCTACTCTGGGGGAGGCTACACCTTC	CASSYSGGGYTF
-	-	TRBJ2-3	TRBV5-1	TGCGCCAGCAGCTTGGAGGCCCTTGCTACCACAGATACGCAGTATTTT	CASSLEALATTDTQYF
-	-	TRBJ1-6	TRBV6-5	TGTGCCACTCTATCCCCGGAAGAGCATTCACCCCTCCACTTT	CATLSPEEHSPLHF
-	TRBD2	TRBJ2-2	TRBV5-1	TGCGCCAGCAGCCCGAGGACTAGCGGGGGGGCCGGGGAGCTGTTTTTT	CASSPRTSGGAGELFF
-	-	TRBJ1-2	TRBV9	TGTGCCAGCAACTCCCTCCTCGATGGCTACACCTTC	CASNSLLDGYTF
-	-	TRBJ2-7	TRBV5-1	TGCGCCAGCAGCTTGGACCCTCTAGTAAAGGGCGAGCAGTACTTC	CASSLDPLVKGEQYF
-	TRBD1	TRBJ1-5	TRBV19	TGTGCCAGTAGTTGGCCAGGGGGCAGTCAGCCCCAGCATTTT	CASSWPGGSQPQHF
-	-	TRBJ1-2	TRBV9	TGTGCCAGCAGCCCCAGTACAGGGATCTATGGCTACACCTTC	CASSPSTGIYGYTF
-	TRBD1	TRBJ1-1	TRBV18	TGTGCCAGCTCGCGGGACAGGGTGAACACTGAAGCTTTCTTT	CASSRDRVNTEAFF
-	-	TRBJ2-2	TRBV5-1	TGCGCCAGCAGCTTGCGCCTTTCGAACACCGGGGAGCTGTTTTTT	CASSLRLSNTGELFF
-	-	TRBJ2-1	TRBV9	TGTGCCAGCAGCGTAGATAGTACCCCCTACAATGAGCAGTTCTTC	CASSVDSTPYNEQFF
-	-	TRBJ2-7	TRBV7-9	TGTGCCAGCAGCTTAGCGCGGAGCTCCTACGAGCAGTACTTC	CASSLARSSYEQYF
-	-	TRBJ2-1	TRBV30	TGTGCCTGGAGTAGCCCCTCGTGGGGAGGTCAACGGTTCTTC	CAWSSPSWGGQRFF
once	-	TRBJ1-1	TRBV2	TGTGCCAGCAGTGAACAGTATTCTGAAGCTTTCTTT	CASSEQYSEAFF
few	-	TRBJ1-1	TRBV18	TGTGCCAGCTCACCGGGCAGATCGAACACTGAAGCTTTCTTT	CASSPGRSNTEAFF
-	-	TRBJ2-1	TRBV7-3	TGTGCCAGCAGCCCCCCCCTCAGACAGTACAATGAGCAGTTCTTC	CASSPPLRQYNEQFF
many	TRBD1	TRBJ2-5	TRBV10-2	TGCGCCAGCAGACCGGACAGGTTACGGGAGACCCAGTACTTC	CASRPDRLRETQYF
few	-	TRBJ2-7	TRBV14	TGTGCCAGCAGCCTCTCCTACGAGCAGTACTTC	CASSLSYEQYF
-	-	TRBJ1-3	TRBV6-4	TGTGCCAGCAGTGTGGGCAGATCCTCTGGAAACACCATATATTTT	CASSVGRSSGNTIYF
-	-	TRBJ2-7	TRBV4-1	TGCGCCAGCAGCCAGGCGGACAGCTACGAGCAGTACTTC	CASSQADSYEQYF
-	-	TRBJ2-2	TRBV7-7	TGTGCCAGCAGCCTTACTGGGATCACCGGGGAGCTGTTTTTT	CASSLTGITGELFF
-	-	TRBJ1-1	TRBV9	TGTGCCAGCAGCGTAGGGCGCTGGTCCACTGAAGCTTTCTTT	CASSVGRWSTEAFF
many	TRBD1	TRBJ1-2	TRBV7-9	TGTGCCAGCAGCTTAGGACAGGGAGTGGGTGGCTACACCTTC	CASSLGQGVGGYTF
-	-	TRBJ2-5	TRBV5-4	TGTGCCAGCAGCTTACAGCAAGAGACCCAGTACTTC	CASSLQQETQYF
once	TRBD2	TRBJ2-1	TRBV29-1	TGCAGCGGATCCGGGACTAGCGGGAGCCAGCAGTTCTTC	CSGSGTSGSQQFF
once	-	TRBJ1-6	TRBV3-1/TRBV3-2	TGTGCCAGCAGCCCCTCGGAGCTCAATTCACCCCTCCACTTT	CASSPSELNSPLHF
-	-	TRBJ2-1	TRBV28	TGTGCCAGCAGAGAGACAGGCCCGTACAATGAGCAGTTCTTC	CASRETGPYNEQFF
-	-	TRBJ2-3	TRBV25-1	TGTGCCAGCATTGAGGCGGGTCTAGATACGCAGTATTTT	CASIEAGLDTQYF
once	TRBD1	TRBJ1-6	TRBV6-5	TGTGCCAGCAGTATTGACAGGGGTGATAATTCACCCCTCCACTTT	CASSIDRGDNSPLHF
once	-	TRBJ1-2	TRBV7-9	TGTGCCAGCAGCTTACGGGACGCTGAATCCCCAAGCGTCGGCTACACCTTC	CASSLRDAESPSVGYTF
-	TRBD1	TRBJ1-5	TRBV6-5	TGTGCCAGCAGGCCCGACAGGGTTCTTGTTCAGCCCCAGCATTTT	CASRPDRVLVQPQHF
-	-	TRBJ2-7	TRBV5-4	TGTGCCAGCAGCTTGGGTAGGTCAGGGATAGCCTACGAGCAGTACTTC	CASSLGRSGIAYEQYF
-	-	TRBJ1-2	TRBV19	TGTGCCAGCAGTACCCACAGCGCCTTCTATGGCTACACCTTC	CASSTHSAFYGYTF
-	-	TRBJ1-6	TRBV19	TGTGCCAGTAGCTCGACAGCTTATAATTCACCCCTCCACTTT	CASSSTAYNSPLHF
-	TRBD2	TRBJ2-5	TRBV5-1	TGCGCCAGCAGCTTGGCGGCTAGCGGGGCCCAAGAGACCCAGTACTTC	CASSLAASGAQETQYF
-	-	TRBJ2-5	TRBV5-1	TGCGCCAGCAGCTTGGATTTTTTAGGAGGGGAGGAGACCCAGTACTTC	CASSLDFLGGEETQYF
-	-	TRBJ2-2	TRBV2	TGTGCCAGCAGTGAAGAGGACCGGGAGCTGTTTTTT	CASSEEDRELFF
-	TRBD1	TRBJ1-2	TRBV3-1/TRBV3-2	TGTGCCAGCAGCCAAGGGTTTGGGACAGTCTATGGCTACACCTTC	CASSQGFGTVYGYTF
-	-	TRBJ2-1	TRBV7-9	TGTGCCAGCTCGAGCCTTTCCTACAATGAGCAGTTCTTC	CASSSLSYNEQFF
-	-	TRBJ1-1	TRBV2	TGTGCCAGCGGGTTACAGGCCTACACTGAAGCTTTCTTT	CASGLQAYTEAFF
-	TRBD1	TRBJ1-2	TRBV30	TGTGCCTGGAGTGGGACAGGGCAGGGCTACACCTTC	CAWSGTGQGYTF
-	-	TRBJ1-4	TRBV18	TGTGCCAGCTCACTCAGGGCGGGTGAAAAACTGTTTTTT	CASSLRAGEKLFF
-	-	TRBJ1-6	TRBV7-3	TGTGCCAGCAGCTTAATCGTCGGGGGTAGCTCCTATAATTCACCCCTCCACTTT	CASSLIVGGSSYNSPLHF
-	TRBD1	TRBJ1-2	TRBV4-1	TGCGCCAGCAGCCAGGGGCTTCGGACAGGAACTATTTATGGCTACACCTTC	CASSQGLRTGTIYGYTF
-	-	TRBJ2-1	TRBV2	TGTGCCAGCAGTGCCACTTTAGCGTTCCCCCTCTACAATGAGCAGTTCTTC	CASSATLAFPLYNEQFF
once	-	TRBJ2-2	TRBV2	TGTGCCAGCAGTGTTGGGACCGCCGCCCTGTTTTTT	CASSVGTAALFF
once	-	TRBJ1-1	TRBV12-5	TGTGCTAGTGGTTTGGCCCCGGGGGATACTGAAGCTTTCTTT	CASGLAPGDTEAFF